These 30 T cell receptor beta chains were sequenced from one sample in a study of cytomegalovirus exposure and HLA in healthy donors. The method was immunoSEQ multiplex PCR; TCRdb's version includes in-frame clones alone and lacks a portion of them. Of some 310,000 clones listed, 88% were seen once; the top ten hold around 0.96%. The sample consisted of PBMCs. The receptors shown here come from a man under 40 in good health and CMV-seronegative.

The gene calls are TRBV4-1 and TRBJ2-3, with TRBD1 matching over 9 bases. The J segment lost 1 base and the V segment lost 4 bases, leaving 0 bases of the junction unmatched. The CDR3 is 14 residues long. Looked up from germline, CDR1 is MGHRA and CDR2 is YSYEKL. For the CDR3, the DNA is TGCGCCAGCAGCCGGGACAGGGGCACAGATACGCAGTATTTT. It is translated as CASSRDRGTDTQYF.

This CDR3 is CASSAFWTGTTYEQYF. For the CDR3, the DNA is TGTGCCAGCAGTGCCTTTTGGACAGGGACCACCTACGAGCAGTACTTC. The chain uses TRBV2 and TRBJ2-7; TRBD1 aligns across 8 bases. V lost 4 bases, J lost 2 bases, and 10 bases stayed unmatched. The CDR3 contains 16 residues. Germline V gene sequence: CDR1 SNHLY, CDR2 FYNNEI. Looking up the rest from reference TRBV2 and TRBJ2-7 gives the full variable domain: EPEVTQTPSHQVTQMGQEVILRCVPISNHLYFYWYRQILGQKVEFLVSFYNNEISEKSEIFDDQFSVERPDGSNFTLKIRSTKLEDSAMYFCASSAFWTGTTYEQYFGPGTRLTVT.

The chain is built from TRBV5-1 and TRBJ2-1, with 10 bases identical to TRBD2. Germline loops: CDR1 SGHRS, CDR2 YFSETQ. This CDR3 contains 16 residues. The V segment lost 0 bases and the J segment 8 bases; nucleotides outside the gene matches: 8. The CDR3 nucleotides are TGCGCCAGCAGCTTGGTTCTAGCGGGGGCTCGCGATGAGCAGTTCTTC. Translated: CASSLVLAGARDEQFF.

About this clone itself: A read error may produce the germline difference seen at one junction end. J is TRBJ2-1 and V is TRBV4-3, with 9 bases aligning to TRBD2. Germline V gives CDR1 LGHNA, CDR2 YSLEER. The CDR3 sequence is 17 residues long. CDR3 bases: TGCGCCAGCAGCCAACGCCCTAGCGGGGACTCCGACAATGAGCAGTTCTTC. The encoded protein is CASSQRPSGDSDNEQFF.

V gene TRBV29-1 combines with J gene TRBJ1-2, with D perhaps TRBD1 (6 bases). The CDR3 extends over 12 amino acids. The germline gives CDR1 SQVTM, CDR2 ANQGSEA. V dropped 4 bases and J dropped 8 bases, with 14 bases sitting between them. For the CDR3, the DNA is TGCAGCGTTGGTTCACAGGGTCTCGGCTACACCTTC. Encoded protein: CSVGSQGLGYTF. Variable domain in full (rest from reference TRBV29-1 and TRBJ1-2): SAVISQKPSRDICQRGTSLTIQCQVDSQVTMMFWYRQQPGQSLTLIATANQGSEATYESGFVIDKFPISRPNLTFSTLTVSNMSPEDSSIYLCSVGSQGLGYTFGSGTRLTVV.

V gene TRBV6-1 combines with J gene TRBJ2-7; 11 bases align to TRBD1. The CDR3 covers 17 residues. After removal of 0 bases from V and 6 bases from J, the junction contained 10 bases not matched to a gene. CDR1 and CDR2 from the germline V gene are MNHNS and SASEGT. The CDR3 protein is CASSEAIFGTGGSEQYF. As DNA, the CDR3 is TGTGCCAGCAGTGAAGCGATATTTGGGACAGGGGGAAGCGAGCAGTACTTC.

The chain employs TRBV2 and TRBJ2-7, with 7 bases fitting TRBD1. The CDR3 has 13 amino acids. The V gene's germline CDR1 is SNHLY and CDR2 FYNNEI. Trimming removed 6 bases from V and 3 bases from J; junction bases left unmatched: 5. CDR3 nucleotide sequence: TGTGCCAGCAGGTACCGGACAGGCTACGAGCAGTACTTC. Translation: CASRYRTGYEQYF.

This clone was picked up one time. This chain links TRBV5-6 with TRBJ1-2; TRBD1 is a possible D gene (6 bases). CDR1 and CDR2 (germline): SGHDT, YYEEEE. The CDR3 has 15 amino acids. Trimming cost V 2 bases and J 8 bases, with 19 bases left between them. The CDR3 sequence: CASSLSEGVRSGYTF. The CDR3 coding sequence is TGTGCCAGCAGCTTAAGTGAGGGGGTGAGGAGCGGCTACACCTTC.

This chain connects TRBV5-4 to TRBJ2-6, with D maybe TRBD1 (6 bases). Trimming stripped 4 bases from V and 3 bases from J, with 17 bases between. CDR3 length: 17 residues. Germline lookup yields CDR1 SGHNT and CDR2 YYREEE (reference sequence). CDR3 nucleotide sequence: TGTGCCAGCAGCACCCCCCTGGGGGCAATTGGGGCCAACGTCCTGACTTTC. Residues: CASSTPLGAIGANVLTF. The variable domain in full, completed from reference TRBV5-4 and TRBJ2-6, reads ETGVTQSPTHLIKTRGQQVTLRCSSQSGHNTVSWYQQALGQGPQFIFQYYREEENGRGNFPPRFSGLQFPNYSSELNVNALELDDSALYLCASSTPLGAIGANVLTFGAGSRLTVL.

This rearrangement joins TRBV18 to TRBJ2-3; TRBD2 might be the D (6 bases). The V gene lost 3 bases and the J gene lost 0 bases, with 10 bases spanning the gap. Per germline, CDR1 KGHSH and CDR2 LQKENI. This CDR3 contains 15 residues. As DNA, the CDR3 is TGTGCCAGCTCACCGGAGGGATTGAGCACAGATACGCAGTATTTT. It yields the protein CASSPEGLSTDTQYF.

This clone was seen once. The rearrangement links TRBV11-3 to TRBJ1-1; TRBD1 matches at 7 bases. CDR3 length equals 14 residues. CDR1 and CDR2 from the germline V gene are SGHNT and YENEEA. V lost 4 bases and J lost 5; bases outside the gene matches: 7. For the CDR3, the DNA is TGTGCCAGCAGCTCACAGGGGTCTGGGACTGAAGCTTTCTTT. Amino acid sequence: CASSSQGSGTEAFF.

In DNA form, the CDR3 reads TGTGCCACCAGCAGAGACAGTCATTCTGGAAACACCATATATTTT. It encodes CATSRDSHSGNTIYF. The chain has TRBV15 and TRBJ1-3; no reliable D call. CDR3 size: 15 residues. Germline V gives CDR1 LNHNV, CDR2 YYDKDF (reference sequence). Trimming pared 0 bases from V and 1 base from J, leaving 7 bases between.

This sequence joins TRBV29-1 and TRBJ1-2, with 7 bases fitting TRBD1. V was pared by 5 bases and J by 8 bases, with 11 bases of the junction left unmatched. From germline, CDR1 is SQVTM and CDR2 ANQGSEA. This CDR3 is built from 13 residues. CDR3 in amino acids: CSVREGAVRGYTF. The CDR3 DNA follows: TGCAGCGTTCGCGAGGGGGCGGTAAGGGGCTACACCTTC.

The V and J genes are TRBV30 and TRBJ1-4, with D possibly matching TRBD1 (5 bases). Per the germline V gene, CDR1 is GTSNPN and CDR2 is SVGIG (reference sequence). The CDR3 runs to 15 residues. V gave up 0 bases and J gave up 5 bases, with 13 bases separating them. CDR3 sequence (DNA): TGTGCCTGGAGTGTATGGAGGGAGGGGAATGAAAAACTGTTTTTT. Protein sequence: CAWSVWREGNEKLFF.

As concerns this clone: The junction departs from germline at one end; a sequencing error may be responsible. The rearrangement links TRBV4-1 to TRBJ1-1; no clear D gene. Germline V gene data show CDR1 as MGHRA and CDR2 as YSYEKL. This CDR3 has 16 amino acids. CDR3 amino acids: CASSQARAATNTEAFF. CDR3 coding DNA: TGCGCCAGCAGTCAAGCGAGGGCCGCTACTAACACTGAAGCTTTCTTT.

The V gene is TRBV6-5, the J gene TRBJ2-7, with TRBD2 as a possible D gene (5 bases). CDR1 is MNHEY and CDR2 is SVGAGI in the germline V gene. This CDR3 comprises 16 residues. The germline V and J ends were trimmed by 3 bases and 5 bases, with 20 bases remaining between them. CDR3 protein: CASSYNSGSRRDEQYF. The CDR3 nucleotides read TGTGCCAGCAGTTATAATTCGGGGAGTAGAAGGGACGAGCAGTACTTC.

The rearrangement joins TRBV11-2 to TRBJ2-7; D remains unclear. This CDR3 is built from 12 residues. Germline values: CDR1 SGHAT, CDR2 FQNNGV. Trimming cost V 2 bases and J 6 bases, with 8 bases left between them. The CDR3 protein is CASSLTITEQYF. In nucleotides, the CDR3 is TGTGCCAGCAGCTTAACAATCACCGAGCAGTACTTC.

The chain joins TRBV4-3 to TRBJ1-1; TRBD1 aligns across 8 bases. From germline, CDR1 is LGHNA and CDR2 YSLEER. The trim removed 0 bases at V and 10 bases at J, leaving 31 bases unmatched. The CDR3 has 22 amino acids. CDR3 amino acids: CASSQDGDRGRISPLPGLRAFF. The CDR3 nucleotides read TGCGCCAGCAGCCAAGACGGCGACAGGGGCCGTATATCACCCCTTCCCGGGCTTCGAGCTTTCTTT.

This sequence joins TRBV11-2 and TRBJ2-2; tentatively, D is TRBD2 (6 bases). Trimming cost V 3 bases and J 4 bases, with 9 bases left between them. CDR1 and CDR2 (germline): SGHAT, FQNNGV. The CDR3 has 14 residues. The CDR3 DNA sequence: TGTGCCAGCAGCTTTTGGGAGGTCACCGGGGAGCTGTTTTTT. It encodes CASSFWEVTGELFF.

The chain employs TRBV11-2 and TRBJ2-5; 15 nucleotides agree with TRBD2. Germline V gives CDR1 SGHAT, CDR2 FQNNGV. V was pared by 1 base and J by 9 bases, with 6 bases of the junction left unmatched. CDR3 size: 16 residues. CDR3 DNA sequence: TGTGCCAGCAGCTTAGTTGGAGGACTAGCGGGGGGGGCCCAGTACTTC. Amino acid sequence: CASSLVGGLAGGAQYF.

The chain is built from TRBV2 and TRBJ2-5; 8 positions match TRBD1. The V gene's germline CDR1 is SNHLY and CDR2 FYNNEI. V gave up 6 bases and J gave up 4 bases; unmatched junction bases: 1. The CDR3 spans 12 residues. The chain's CDR3 is CASRDRVETQYF. Here the CDR3 DNA reads TGTGCCAGCAGGGACAGGGTAGAGACCCAGTACTTC.

This chain connects TRBV5-6 to TRBJ2-4; D is possibly TRBD1 (6 bases). CDR1 and CDR2 from the germline V gene are SGHDT and YYEEEE. Trimming cost V 2 bases and J 1 base, with 16 bases left between them. The CDR3 has 17 residues. The CDR3 loop is CASSFIQGSVAKNIQYF. CDR3 DNA sequence: TGTGCCAGCAGCTTTATTCAGGGGTCAGTCGCCAAAAACATTCAGTACTTC.

The genes are TRBV4-3 and TRBJ1-1, with D maybe TRBD1 (6 bases). CDR1 is LGHNA and CDR2 is YSLEER in the germline V gene. The CDR3 loop spans 17 amino acids. V was pared by 0 bases and J by 3 bases, with 17 bases between. CDR3 nucleotide sequence: TGCGCCAGCAGCCAAGATCGGGCGGGGGCGCGGGACACTGAAGCTTTCTTT. Translating gives CASSQDRAGARDTEAFF.

This clone has just one count. V is TRBV12-5 and J is TRBJ1-5; D is perhaps TRBD1 (6 bases). The CDR3 length is 16 residues. Trimming left V 1 base short and J 3 bases short, with 13 bases between. CDR1 and CDR2 (germline): LGHNT, FRNRAP. CDR3 amino acids: CASGLGDRIHNQPQHF. The CDR3 nucleotides are TGTGCTAGTGGTTTGGGCGACAGGATCCACAATCAGCCCCAGCATTTT.

The chain employs TRBV18 and TRBJ1-4; 8 bases are shared with TRBD1. This CDR3 spans 15 amino acids. V shed 4 bases and J 8 bases; nucleotides not matched to a gene: 9. Germline V CDR1 and CDR2: KGHSH, LQKENI. CDR3 protein: CASSRQGKYWEKLFF. In DNA form, the CDR3 reads TGTGCCAGCTCACGACAGGGGAAGTATTGGGAAAAACTGTTTTTT.

The count of this clone is one. The rearrangement joins TRBV11-2 to TRBJ2-5; the D gene is possibly TRBD2 (5 bases). V lost 1 base and J 4 bases, leaving 16 bases between the germline ends. Germline CDR1 reads SGHAT; CDR2 reads FQNNGV. This CDR3 comprises 16 residues. CDR3 loop: CASSLGGAPRVETQYF. The DNA for the CDR3 is TGTGCCAGCAGCTTAGGGGGAGCCCCGAGGGTAGAGACCCAGTACTTC.

CDR3 in amino acids: CASNGGTGEEKLFF. CDR3 in DNA: TGTGCCAGCAACGGGGGGACAGGGGAGGAAAAACTGTTTTTT. The chain links TRBV2 to TRBJ1-4, with 10 bases lining up with TRBD1. The CDR3 length is 14 residues. CDR1 and CDR2 (germline): SNHLY, FYNNEI. With V trimmed by 7 bases and J by 8 bases, 7 bases remained unmatched. The full variable domain, completed using reference TRBV2 and TRBJ1-4, is EPEVTQTPSHQVTQMGQEVILRCVPISNHLYFYWYRQILGQKVEFLVSFYNNEISEKSEIFDDQFSVERPDGSNFTLKIRSTKLEDSAMYFCASNGGTGEEKLFFGSGTQLSVL.

This clone has just a few counts. The chain is built from TRBV2 and TRBJ1-6; 8 positions agree with TRBD1. CDR1 and CDR2 (germline): SNHLY, FYNNEI. CDR3 length: 15 residues. Trimming cost V 4 bases and J 9 bases; bases outside gene matches: 8. In DNA, the CDR3 is TGTGCCAGCAGTGGTCGGCAGGGGGCTGTTTCACCCCTCCACTTT. The encoded protein is CASSGRQGAVSPLHF.

The chain is built from TRBV6-6 and TRBJ2-2; tentative D call: TRBD1 (6 bases). This CDR3 has 14 amino acids. Germline V gene lookup returns CDR1 MNHNY and CDR2 SVGAGI (reference sequence). The V gene lost 1 base and the J gene lost 6 bases, with 9 bases spanning the gap. In DNA form, the CDR3 reads TGTGCCAGCAGTTACTACAGGGCAGCCGGGGAGCTGTTTTTT. This sequence encodes CASSYYRAAGELFF.

The gene calls are TRBV6-1 and TRBJ1-1, with 7 bases that match TRBD1. Trimming took 7 bases from V and 0 from J; bases not matched to a gene: 5. This CDR3 has 14 amino acids. Germline V CDR1 and CDR2: MNHNS, SASEGT. The CDR3 coding sequence is TGTGCCAGCATCCCCAGGGGGGTGAACACTGAAGCTTTCTTT. It specifies CASIPRGVNTEAFF.